The 3 T cell receptor beta chains presented below share a single source sample, sequenced in a study of cytomegalovirus exposure and HLA in healthy donors. Primers: 60 Vbeta forward and 13 Jbeta reverse. Profiled with immunoSEQ multiplex PCR; TCRdb holds only in-frame clones, not every one. The data contain about 190,000 clones, roughly 81% of them singletons. What was sequenced was PBMCs. These receptor sequences come from a woman in her 30s in good health and CMV-seropositive.

V usage is TRBV10-3 and J usage is TRBJ1-5; D possibly corresponds to TRBD1 (6 bases). The CDR3 covers 13 residues. Trimming left V 6 bases short and J 7 bases short, with 13 bases between. Germline-derived CDR1 and CDR2 are ENHRY and SYGVKD. The CDR3 spells CAIRREGEQPQHF. The CDR3 coding sequence is TGTGCCATCAGGAGGGAGGGGGAGCAGCCCCAGCATTTT.

With respect to this clone: Other DNA sequences within the sample encode an identical CDR3. The rearrangement uses TRBV19 and TRBJ2-7; 10 bases line up with TRBD1. Looked up from germline, CDR1 is LNHDA and CDR2 is SQIVND (reference sequence). This CDR3 contains 14 residues. Trimming cost V 5 bases and J 4 bases; bases outside gene matches: 5. The CDR3 region has the DNA TGTGCCAGTAGTTCCGGGACAGGGGCATACGAGCAGTACTTC. Protein: CASSSGTGAYEQYF.

This chain links TRBV28 with TRBJ1-1; possible D gene TRBD1, 5 bases. Trimming took 6 bases from V and 0 from J, leaving 14 bases between them. The germline V gene has CDR1 MDHEN and CDR2 SYDVKM. The CDR3 consists of 15 residues. The CDR3 nucleotides are TGTGCCAGCAGCCCGCCGGGACTAATGAACACTGAAGCTTTCTTT. Translation: CASSPPGLMNTEAFF. The full variable domain, completed using reference TRBV28 and TRBJ1-1, is DVKVTQSSRYLVKRTGEKVFLECVQDMDHENMFWYRQDPGLGLRLIYFSYDVKMKEKGDIPEGYSVSREKKERFSLILESASTNQTSMYLCASSPPGLMNTEAFFGQGTRLTVV.